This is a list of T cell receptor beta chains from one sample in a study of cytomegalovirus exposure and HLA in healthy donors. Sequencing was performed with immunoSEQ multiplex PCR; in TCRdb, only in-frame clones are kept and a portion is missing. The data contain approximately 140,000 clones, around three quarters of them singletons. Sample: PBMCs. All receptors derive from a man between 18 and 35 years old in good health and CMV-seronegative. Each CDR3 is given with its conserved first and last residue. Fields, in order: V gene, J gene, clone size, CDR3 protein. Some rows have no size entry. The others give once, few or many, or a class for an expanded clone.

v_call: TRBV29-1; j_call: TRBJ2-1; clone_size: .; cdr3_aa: CSVDNQGSGEQFF
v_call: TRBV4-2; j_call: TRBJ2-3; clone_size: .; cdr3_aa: CASSQVPTGTGKTDTQYF
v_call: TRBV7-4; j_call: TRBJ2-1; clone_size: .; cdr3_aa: CASSFQRRGLAGGSSYNEQFF
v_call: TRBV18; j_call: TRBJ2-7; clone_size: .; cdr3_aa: CASSRQGDIYEQYF
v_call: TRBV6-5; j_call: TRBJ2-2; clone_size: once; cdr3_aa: CASTLTGANTGELFF
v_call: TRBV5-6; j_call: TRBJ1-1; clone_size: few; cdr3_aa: CASTSGGSTEAFF
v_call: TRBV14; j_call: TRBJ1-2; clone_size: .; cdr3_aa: CASSQNRGITIPGGYTF
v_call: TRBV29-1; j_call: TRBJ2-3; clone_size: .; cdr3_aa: CSVATGTGVTDTQYF
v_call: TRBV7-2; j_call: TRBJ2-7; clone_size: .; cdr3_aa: CASSLVKLRAYEQYF
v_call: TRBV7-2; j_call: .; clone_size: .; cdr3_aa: CASSLTGLPYEQYF
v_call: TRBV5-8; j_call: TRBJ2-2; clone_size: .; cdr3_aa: CASSPGYSTGNTGELFF
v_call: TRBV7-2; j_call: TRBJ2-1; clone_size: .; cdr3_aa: CVSSQGTSKEEFF
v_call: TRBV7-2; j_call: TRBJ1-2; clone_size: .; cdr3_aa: CASTLGQGRGYTF
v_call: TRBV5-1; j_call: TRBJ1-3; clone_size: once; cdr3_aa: CASSWTGISSGNTIYF
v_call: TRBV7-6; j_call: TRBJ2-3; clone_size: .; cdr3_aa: CASSRTGGDTQYF
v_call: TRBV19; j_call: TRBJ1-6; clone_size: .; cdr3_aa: CASSRVTYNSPLHF
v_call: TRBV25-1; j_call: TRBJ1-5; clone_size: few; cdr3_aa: CASSATGGNQPQHF
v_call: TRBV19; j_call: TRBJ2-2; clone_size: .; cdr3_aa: CASSYQSGELFF
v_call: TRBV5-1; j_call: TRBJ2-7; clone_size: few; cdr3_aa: CASSLAVSGGLFEQYF
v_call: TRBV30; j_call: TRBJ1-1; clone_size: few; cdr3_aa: CAWSGRQGEAFF
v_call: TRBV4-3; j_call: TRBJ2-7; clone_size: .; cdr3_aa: CASSQEDQGSDEQYF